Below are 16 T cell receptor beta chains sequenced from a single sample in a study of CD8+CD57+ T cells in acquired aplastic anemia. The use of genomic DNA as template underpinned the TCR beta VDJ and CDR3 profiling. TCRdb fed the reads into MiXCR, producing one record per CDR3 protein. The sample lists 150,000 to 180,000 distinct CDR3 sequences, 52% occurring once. Patients who underwent sequencing had shown CD8+CD57+ cell expansion by flow cytometry. The sequenced material came from sorted CD4+, CD8+, or CD8+CD57+ T cells (not recorded which) from PBMCs. Source of these receptors: a human donor with aplastic anemia.

The chain combines TRBV25-1 with TRBJ2-7; weak D call: TRBD2 (6 bases). Germline lookup yields CDR1 MGHDK and CDR2 SYGVNS. The CDR3 totals 14 residues. V lost 1 base to trimming and J lost 3 bases, with 10 bases between them. The CDR3 region is CASSESVGGYEQYF. For the CDR3, the DNA is TGTGCCAGCAGTGAATCAGTGGGGGGCTACGAGCAGTACTTC.

This clonotype was seen only a few times. This sequence joins TRBV4-1 and TRBJ1-1; D remains unclear. Germline CDR1 MGHRA, CDR2 YSYEKL. V dropped 0 bases and J dropped 9 bases, with 17 bases sitting between them. The CDR3 spans 15 residues. This CDR3 is CASSQEEGEARKAFF. CDR3 DNA sequence: TGCGCCAGCAGCCAAGAGGAAGGAGAAGCGAGGAAAGCTTTCTTT.

This clonotype appeared many times. The chain carries TRBV20-1 and TRBJ2-2, with 9 positions matching TRBD1. With V trimmed by 5 bases and J by 5 bases, 6 bases remained unmatched. The CDR3 sequence is 14 residues long. Germline CDR1 DFQATT, CDR2 SNEGSKA (reference sequence). The DNA for the CDR3 is TGCAGTGCTCAACAGGGGGCGGAGACCGGGGAGCTGTTTTTT. It encodes CSAQQGAETGELFF.

On this clonotype itself: A clone one base away is much larger, so this may be a read error. The chain uses TRBV2 and TRBJ2-4; D possibly corresponds to TRBD1 (6 bases). The CDR3 runs to 16 residues. Germline V CDR1 and CDR2: SNHLY, FYNNEI. Between the trimmed V and J ends, which lost 8 bases and 5 bases, there was a span of 22 bases. CDR3 DNA: TGTGCCAGCCAAGGACGGGTGGACAGAACCGAAAACATTCAGTACTTC. Its translation is CASQGRVDRTENIQYF.

V usage is TRBV5-1 and J usage is TRBJ2-4, with TRBD1 identical over 8 bases. Germline values: CDR1 SGHRS, CDR2 YFSETQ. This CDR3 has 14 amino acids. V was pared by 4 bases and J by 5 bases, with 5 bases of the junction left unmatched. The CDR3: CASSLLGQENIQYF. CDR3 coding DNA: TGCGCCAGCAGCCTACTGGGACAGGAAAACATTCAGTACTTC.

This clonotype was observed at least ten times. The chain carries TRBV5-6 and TRBJ1-3; D uncertain. The CDR3 spans 17 residues. Trimming removed 1 base from V and 0 bases from J, with 14 bases in between. Germline-derived CDR1 and CDR2 are SGHDT and YYEEEE. In nucleotides, the CDR3 is TGTGCCAGCAGCTTGAACTTGGCGAGTGTCTCTGGAAACACCATATATTTT. Its protein product is CASSLNLASVSGNTIYF.

This clonotype has more than one count but fewer than ten. V usage is TRBV15 and J usage is TRBJ1-2; TRBD1 might be the D (5 bases). Germline V gene sequence: CDR1 LNHNV, CDR2 YYDKDF (reference sequence). Trimming shortened V by 3 bases and J by 8 bases, and 22 bases separated the two germline ends. The CDR3 has 16 amino acids. The CDR3 reads CATSRALDTQTPGYTF. The CDR3 coding sequence is TGTGCCACCAGCAGGGCTCTGGACACCCAAACCCCAGGCTACACCTTC. Variable domain in full (rest from reference TRBV15 and TRBJ1-2): DAMVIQNPRYQVTQFGKPVTLSCSQTLNHNVMYWYQQKSSQAPKLLFHYYDKDFNNEADTPDNFQSRRPNTSFCFLDIRSPGLGDTAMYLCATSRALDTQTPGYTFGSGTRLTVV.

This CDR3 is CSAREGGHTEAFF. CDR3 bases: TGCAGTGCTCGCGAAGGGGGGCACACTGAAGCTTTCTTT. The gene calls are TRBV20-1 and TRBJ1-1; tentatively, D is TRBD1 (6 bases). There are 13 residues in the CDR3. The germline CDR1 and CDR2 sequences are DFQATT and SNEGSKA (reference sequence). V was shortened by 5 bases and J by 3 bases, with 13 bases between the two germline ends.

As regards this clonotype: The junction differs from germline at one of its ends, possibly a read error. The genes are TRBV10-3 and TRBJ2-7; 10 positions match TRBD2. From germline, CDR1 is ENHRY and CDR2 SYGVKD. The CDR3 has 14 amino acids. CDR3 region: CASSEAGGRHEQYF. CDR3 DNA: TGTGCCAGCAGTGAAGCGGGGGGGCGTCACGAGCAGTACTTC.

Ten or more counts support this clonotype. This chain joins TRBV6-2 or TRBV6-3 and TRBJ2-7; 10 positions match TRBD2. This CDR3 region has 16 residues. The trim removed 6 bases at V and 0 bases at J, leaving 8 bases unmatched. Germline V lookup: CDR1 MNHEY, CDR2 SVGEGT. CDR3 DNA sequence: TGTGCCAGCAGATTTCCTCTAGCGGGGGACTCCTACGAGCAGTACTTC. Its translation: CASRFPLAGDSYEQYF.

The chain links TRBV5-1 to TRBJ2-7, with D possibly matching TRBD1 (9 bases). The J call is doubtful: the DNA matches TRBJ2-5 better. Germline CDR1 and CDR2: SGHRS and YFSETQ. The CDR3 spans 15 residues. CDR3 amino acids: CASSFSGDRAETQYF. CDR3 nucleotides: TGCGCCAGCAGCTTTAGCGGGGACAGGGCCGAGACCCAGTACTTC.

This chain links TRBV9 with TRBJ2-1; weak D call: TRBD2 (5 bases). V dropped 4 bases and J dropped 5 bases, with 19 bases sitting between them. Germline CDR1 reads SGDLS; CDR2 reads YYNGEE. This CDR3 is 16 amino acids long. Written as DNA, the CDR3 is TGTGCCAGCAGCCCCCGCCTATGGGGAGTGAACAATGAGCAGTTCTTC. This codes for CASSPRLWGVNNEQFF.

This rearrangement joins TRBV10-3 to TRBJ1-5; D gene uncertain. The CDR3 extends over 15 amino acids. Germline V lookup: CDR1 ENHRY, CDR2 SYGVKD. V lost 0 bases to trimming and J lost 0 bases, with 6 bases between them. The chain's CDR3 is CAISESGDSNQPQHF. Here the CDR3 DNA reads TGTGCCATCAGTGAGTCTGGGGATAGCAATCAGCCCCAGCATTTT.

This clonotype was seen at least ten times. V usage is TRBV6-1 and J usage is TRBJ2-1; TRBD1 might be the D (5 bases). This CDR3 has 13 residues. CDR1 is MNHNS and CDR2 is SASEGT in the germline V gene. Trimming pared 8 bases from V and 6 bases from J, leaving 14 bases between. Here the CDR3 reads CASLLTELNEQFF. CDR3 coding DNA: TGTGCCAGCCTCTTGACAGAACTCAATGAGCAGTTCTTC.

This clonotype turned up a few times. The chain employs TRBV5-6 and TRBJ2-7, with 8 bases aligning to TRBD2. The CDR3 runs to 14 residues. Looked up from germline, CDR1 is SGHDT and CDR2 is YYEEEE. J gave up 2 bases and V 0 bases, and 1 base lay outside the gene matches. Here the CDR3 reads CASSLVAGTYEQYF. CDR3 coding DNA: TGTGCCAGCAGCTTGGTAGCGGGAACCTACGAGCAGTACTTC.

This chain uses TRBV2 with TRBJ1-2; 8 bases match TRBD1. CDR1 is SNHLY and CDR2 is FYNNEI in the germline V gene. CDR3 length equals 17 residues. Trimming cost V 1 base and J 4 bases; bases outside gene matches: 11. The CDR3 here is CASSEEGPDRAFYGYTF. CDR3 sequence (DNA): TGTGCCAGCAGTGAAGAGGGACCGGACAGGGCCTTCTATGGCTACACCTTC.